This T cell receptor (beta chain) was found in a study of blood T cell repertoires in COVID-19 (dated by TCRdb to 2020 to 2021). Regarding the study in general: The collaborator samples originated in the United States, Italy and Spain and spanned the acute and convalescent phases of COVID-19. The material from the prospective study consisted of cDNA or gDNA derived from T cells, B-cell-depleted T cells, or PBMCs. Deeply sampled blood TCRbeta repertoires from subjects exposed to, actively infected with, or recovered from COVID-19 were included in the dataset. The repertoires were released in a freely available public database meant as a resource for research on the immune response to SARS-CoV-2. Samples were obtained from the ongoing ImmuneRACE study (first 160 participants) and from about 1,300 subjects provided by 6 global collaborators. The sample metadata nearly always contained a de-identified subject ID, COVID-19 status, age in years and sex. Where available, HLA class I and class II types were taken from metadata supplied by the sample provider and were not determined by assay-based typing.

The germline V gene encodes CDR1 SGHTA and CDR2 FQGNSA. From its cysteine to its phenylalanine, the CDR3 spans 14 amino acids. The kept DNA is CDR3 alone, 42 bases in frame from the first base. Trimming accounts for 7 bases at V and 6 bases at J, while the number of junction bases matched to no gene is 9. In regard to this clone: Which antigen it targets is not known. One base away there is no much larger clone; base qualities are not given.

Study-wide findings and limitations: Clinical and demographic metadata were provided uncurated, with the amount varying by source and participant.

Participants in the prospective study were enrolled through a virtual design, were aged 18 to 89 years, and lived in under 25 United States geographic areas. In the prospective study, participants were assigned to cohorts based on the clinical history participants reported in a screening survey and a study questionnaire. Recovered participants in ImmuneRACE Cohort 3 were defined as having two consecutive negative NP/OP PCR tests, clearance from a healthcare professional, or resolution of symptoms. Mobile phlebotomists in the prospective study collected whole blood, serum and a nasopharyngeal or oropharyngeal swab from every participant. Over an approximately 2-month period, participants in the prospective study had the option of providing additional blood draws and questionnaires. Before DNA extraction, blood samples from the prospective study were shipped at room temperature or frozen. TCRbeta CDR3 regions were amplified from genomic DNA using the immunoSEQ Assay, a bias-controlled multiplex PCR. As for the original processing: Within the assay, amplification of reference gene primers was used to estimate how many nucleated cells each sample contained. Sequence reads were collapsed and filtered to measure the absolute abundance of every unique TCRbeta CDR3 rearrangement. For each sample, productive Simpson clonality was calculated as the square root of Simpson's diversity index across productive rearrangements. In its TCRdb copy, this immuneACCESS table keeps in-frame sequences only and misses some clones. Where compared with another copy, unresolved V genes explain less than half of these, and the others have no known cause. That table is the source of V, J and clone size, and D and trimming were worked out from the DNA. This sample is represented by 250,000 to 350,000 clones; roughly nine tenths of them were singletons. Clones ranked in the top ten supply approximately 5.4% of the sample.

The clonotype originates from a woman in her thirties who had recovered from COVID-19. The chain joins TRBV7-2 to TRBJ2-7; 10 middle bases align to TRBD1. The sample taken for sequencing was PBMCs or T cells enriched from blood (not recorded which). At the DNA level, the sequence is TGTGCCAGCAACTACGGGACAGGGGTTAGCGAGCAGTACTTC. The resulting protein is CASNYGTGVSEQYF.